This is a list of T cell receptor beta chains from one sample in a study of Tregs in tolerant kidney transplant recipients. Sequencing was performed with immunoSEQ multiplex PCR; in TCRdb, only in-frame clones are kept and a portion is missing. The table lists approximately 43,000 clones, less than 95% of them singletons, with less than 0.75% in the top ten. Source material: Tregs from blood. These receptors were obtained from a human donor in good health. Each CDR3 is given with its conserved first and last residue. The order of the fields is D gene, J gene, V gene, CDR3 DNA, CDR3 protein. A D gene is named only where the DNA matches it firmly.

d_gene: NA
j_gene: TRBJ1-5
v_gene: TRBV19
CDR3nt: TGTGCCAGTAGTATACAACTTATTAGCAATCAGCCCCAGCATTTT
CDR3aa: CASSIQLISNQPQHF

d_gene: TRBD1
j_gene: TRBJ2-5
v_gene: TRBV18
CDR3nt: TGTGCCAGCTCACCACCGGGGCAGGGGGCAGCTAAGACCCAGTACTTC
CDR3aa: CASSPPGQGAAKTQYF

d_gene: NA
j_gene: TRBJ1-1
v_gene: TRBV9
CDR3nt: TGTGCCAGCAGCGTCTCGGGCATGAACACTGAAGCTTTCTTT
CDR3aa: CASSVSGMNTEAFF

d_gene: TRBD2
j_gene: TRBJ2-2
v_gene: TRBV5-1
CDR3nt: TGCGCCAGCAGCTTGCGCGGGGGGACCACCGGGGAGCTGTTTTTT
CDR3aa: CASSLRGGTTGELFF

d_gene: NA
j_gene: TRBJ2-3
v_gene: TRBV18
CDR3nt: TGTGCCAGCTCGTACGTTGACCCAGATACGCAGTATTTT
CDR3aa: CASSYVDPDTQYF

d_gene: TRBD1
j_gene: TRBJ2-1
v_gene: TRBV5-1
CDR3nt: TGCGCCAGCAGCTCAGGGACAGGGTTGTACAATGAGCAGTTCTTC
CDR3aa: CASSSGTGLYNEQFF

d_gene: TRBD1
j_gene: TRBJ1-5
v_gene: TRBV2
CDR3nt: TGTGCCAGCAGGACTCGTTGGGACAGGGTGAGCAATCAGCCCCAGCATTTT
CDR3aa: CASRTRWDRVSNQPQHF

d_gene: TRBD1
j_gene: TRBJ2-5
v_gene: TRBV2
CDR3nt: TGTGCCAGCAGTGAAGGGGCGTCAGGACAGGGGAGGGGGGAGACCCAGTACTTC
CDR3aa: CASSEGASGQGRGETQYF

d_gene: TRBD1
j_gene: TRBJ2-7
v_gene: TRBV5-8
CDR3nt: TGTGCCAGCAGCTTAAAGGGGACAGGGGCCTACGAGCAGTACTTC
CDR3aa: CASSLKGTGAYEQYF

d_gene: NA
j_gene: TRBJ2-3
v_gene: TRBV30
CDR3nt: TGTGCCTGGACCAGGTCGGATACGCAGTATTTT
CDR3aa: CAWTRSDTQYF

d_gene: NA
j_gene: TRBJ1-6
v_gene: TRBV7-9
CDR3nt: TGTGCCAGCAGCTTAGAGGGCAAAAATTCACCCCTCCACTTT
CDR3aa: CASSLEGKNSPLHF

d_gene: NA
j_gene: TRBJ1-5
v_gene: TRBV7-9
CDR3nt: TGTGCCAGCAGCTTAGGCCGCGGGGGGGCGAATCAGCCCCAGCATTTT
CDR3aa: CASSLGRGGANQPQHF